The 8 T cell receptor beta chains below come from one sample, sequenced in a study of blood T cell repertoires in COVID-19. The table came from immunoSEQ multiplex PCR; TCRdb's copy has only in-frame clones and leaves some out. The sample carries approximately 280,000 clones, approximately 89% recorded once. Sequenced sample: PBMCs or T cells enriched from blood (not recorded which). These TCRs come from a woman aged 60 to 75 who had recovered from COVID-19.

In DNA, the CDR3 is TGTGCCAGCAGTGACTCCCTGGGGAGGGCTGAAGCTTTCTTT. It specifies CASSDSLGRAEAFF. The chain combines TRBV6-4 with TRBJ1-1; D not certain. The CDR3 is 14 residues long. Germline CDR1 and CDR2: MRHNA and SNTAGT. V was shortened by 0 bases and J by 6 bases, with 11 bases between the two germline ends.

V and J are TRBV30 and TRBJ2-7, with a possible D match to TRBD2 (5 bases). CDR1 and CDR2 (germline): GTSNPN, SVGIG (reference sequence). The CDR3 is 13 residues long. Between the trimmed V and J ends, which lost 8 bases and 2 bases, there was a span of 16 bases. In DNA, the CDR3 is TGTGCCGGAGAGAGGGCAAGCGCCTACGAGCAGTACTTC. Its protein product is CAGERASAYEQYF.

This rearrangement joins TRBV9 to TRBJ1-2, with TRBD1 identical over 8 bases. Germline lookup yields CDR1 SGDLS and CDR2 YYNGEE. V dropped 5 bases and J dropped 9; count of bases not matched to a gene: 9. The CDR3 spans 13 residues. The CDR3 spells CASSTWTGHRYTF. CDR3 nucleotides: TGTGCCAGCAGTACCTGGACAGGGCATCGCTACACCTTC.

The rearrangement joins TRBV11-3 to TRBJ2-1, with a weak D call TRBD1 (6 bases). V was shortened by 5 bases and J by 0 bases, with 17 bases between the two germline ends. Germline CDR1 and CDR2: SGHNT and YENEEA. This CDR3 comprises 17 residues. The CDR3 nucleotides read TGTGCCAGCAGCGCACCGGGACACTTTAGCTCCTACAATGAGCAGTTCTTC. This codes for CASSAPGHFSSYNEQFF.

J is TRBJ2-1 and V is TRBV12-3 or TRBV12-4; 8 positions agree with TRBD2. Trimming removed 2 bases from V and 15 bases from J; junction bases left unmatched: 6. The CDR3 is 12 residues long. As DNA, the CDR3 is TGTGCCAGCAGTTTAAGCGGGGGATATCCGTTCTTC. It yields the protein CASSLSGGYPFF.

The V gene is TRBV19, the J gene TRBJ1-4, with 7 bases identical to TRBD1. The CDR3 is 15 amino acids. V shed 1 base and J 7 bases; nucleotides not matched to a gene: 6. Germline CDR1 is LNHDA and CDR2 is SQIVND (reference sequence). The CDR3 sequence is CASSIGTGRVEKLFF. CDR3 coding DNA: TGTGCCAGTAGTATAGGGACAGGAAGGGTTGAAAAACTGTTTTTT.

The sample holds a few counts of this clone. J is TRBJ2-4 and V is TRBV28; possible D gene TRBD2, 5 bases. V lost 6 bases to trimming and J lost 15 bases, with 24 bases between them. Germline V gene lookup returns CDR1 MDHEN and CDR2 SYDVKM. The CDR3 is 14 amino acids. This CDR3 is CASRNKARETLGYF. CDR3 in DNA: TGTGCCAGCAGAAATAAGGCCCGCGAGACACTAGGGTACTTC. The variable domain in full, completed from reference TRBV28 and TRBJ2-4, reads DVKVTQSSRYLVKRTGEKVFLECVQDMDHENMFWYRQDPGLGLRLIYFSYDVKMKEKGDIPEGYSVSREKKERFSLILESASTNQTSMYLCASRNKARETLGYFGAGTRLSVL.

The V and J genes are TRBV5-5 and TRBJ2-3; D uncertain. Deletions cut 0 bases from V and 6 bases from J, with 5 bases between. This CDR3 region has 12 residues. Germline V gene lookup returns CDR1 SGHKS and CDR2 YYEKEE (reference sequence). CDR3 DNA sequence: TGTGCCAGCAGCTTGGCCGAGGATACGCAGTATTTT. The encoded protein is CASSLAEDTQYF.